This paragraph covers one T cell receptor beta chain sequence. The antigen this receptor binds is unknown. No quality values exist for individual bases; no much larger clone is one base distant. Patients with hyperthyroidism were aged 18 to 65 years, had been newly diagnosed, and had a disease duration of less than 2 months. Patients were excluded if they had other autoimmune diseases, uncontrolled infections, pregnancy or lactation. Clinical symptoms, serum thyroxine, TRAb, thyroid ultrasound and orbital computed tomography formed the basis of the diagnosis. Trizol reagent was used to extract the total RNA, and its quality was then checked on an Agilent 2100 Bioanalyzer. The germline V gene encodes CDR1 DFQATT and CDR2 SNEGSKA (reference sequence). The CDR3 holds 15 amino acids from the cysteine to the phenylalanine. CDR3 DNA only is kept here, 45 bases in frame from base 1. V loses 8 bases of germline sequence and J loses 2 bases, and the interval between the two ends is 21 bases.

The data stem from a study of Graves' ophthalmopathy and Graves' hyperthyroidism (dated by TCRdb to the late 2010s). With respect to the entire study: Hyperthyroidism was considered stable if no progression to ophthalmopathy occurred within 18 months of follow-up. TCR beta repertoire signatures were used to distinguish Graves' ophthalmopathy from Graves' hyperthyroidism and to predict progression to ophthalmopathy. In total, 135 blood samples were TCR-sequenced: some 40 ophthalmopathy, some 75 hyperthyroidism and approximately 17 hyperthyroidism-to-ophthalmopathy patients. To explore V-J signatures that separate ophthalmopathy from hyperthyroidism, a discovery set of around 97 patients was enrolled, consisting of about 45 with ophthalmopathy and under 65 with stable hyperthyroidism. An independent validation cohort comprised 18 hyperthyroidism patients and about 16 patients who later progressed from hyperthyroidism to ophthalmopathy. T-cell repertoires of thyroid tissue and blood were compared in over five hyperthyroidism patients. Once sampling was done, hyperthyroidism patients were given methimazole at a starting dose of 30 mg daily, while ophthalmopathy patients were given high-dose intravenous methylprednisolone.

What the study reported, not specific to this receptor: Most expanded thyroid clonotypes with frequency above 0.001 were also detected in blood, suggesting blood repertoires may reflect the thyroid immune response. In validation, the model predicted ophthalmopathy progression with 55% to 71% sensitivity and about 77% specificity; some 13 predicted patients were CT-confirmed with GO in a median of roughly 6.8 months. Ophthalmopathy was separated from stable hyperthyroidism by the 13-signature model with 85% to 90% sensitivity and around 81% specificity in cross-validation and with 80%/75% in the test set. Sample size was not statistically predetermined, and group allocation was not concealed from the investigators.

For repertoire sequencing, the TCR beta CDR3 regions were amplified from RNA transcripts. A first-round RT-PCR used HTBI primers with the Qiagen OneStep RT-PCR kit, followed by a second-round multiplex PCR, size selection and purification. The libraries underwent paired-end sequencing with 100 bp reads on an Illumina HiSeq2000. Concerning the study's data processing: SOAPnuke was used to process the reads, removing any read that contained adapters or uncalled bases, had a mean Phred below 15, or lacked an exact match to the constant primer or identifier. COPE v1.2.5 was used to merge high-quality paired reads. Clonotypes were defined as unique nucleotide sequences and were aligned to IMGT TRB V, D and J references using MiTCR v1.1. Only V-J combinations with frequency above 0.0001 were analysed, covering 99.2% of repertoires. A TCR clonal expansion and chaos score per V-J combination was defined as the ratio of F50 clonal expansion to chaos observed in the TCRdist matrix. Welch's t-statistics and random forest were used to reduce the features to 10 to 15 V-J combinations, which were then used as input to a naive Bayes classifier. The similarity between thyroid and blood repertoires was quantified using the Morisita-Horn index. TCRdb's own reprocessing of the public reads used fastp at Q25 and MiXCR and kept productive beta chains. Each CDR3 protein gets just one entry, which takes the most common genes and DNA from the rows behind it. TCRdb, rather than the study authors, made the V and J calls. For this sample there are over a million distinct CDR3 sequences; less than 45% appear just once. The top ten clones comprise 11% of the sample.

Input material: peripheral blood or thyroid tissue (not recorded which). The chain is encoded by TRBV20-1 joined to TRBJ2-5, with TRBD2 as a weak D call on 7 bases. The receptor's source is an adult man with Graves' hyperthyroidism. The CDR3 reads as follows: CSIRGAGDPQETQYF. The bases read TGCAGTATCCGGGGGGCGGGCGATCCACAAGAGACCCAGTACTTC.